A single count supports the clone carrying this T cell receptor beta chain. This sample was included in a study of OX40 agonist ivuxolimab in advanced cancers. Libraries were prepared by immunoSEQ multiplex PCR; TCRdb keeps only in-frame clonotypes and omits some of them. The repertoire holds 40,000 or so clones, with roughly 82% as singletons. The germline V gene has CDR1 ENHRY and CDR2 SYGVKD. Trimming removed 0 bases at V and 0 bases at J, with 11 bases between. This CDR3 contains 17 residues. The J gene is TRBJ2-2, the V gene TRBV10-3; weak D call: TRBD2 (6 bases). Material: CD4+ or CD8+ T cells sorted from blood, obtained in a trial of the OX40 agonist ivuxolimab. This TCR derives from an adult with an advanced solid tumor such as melanoma, head and neck, liver or kidney cancer. CDR3 protein: CAISESGGSANTGELFF. CDR3 DNA sequence: TGTGCCATCAGTGAGTCAGGAGGGTCAGCGAACACCGGGGAGCTGTTTTTT.